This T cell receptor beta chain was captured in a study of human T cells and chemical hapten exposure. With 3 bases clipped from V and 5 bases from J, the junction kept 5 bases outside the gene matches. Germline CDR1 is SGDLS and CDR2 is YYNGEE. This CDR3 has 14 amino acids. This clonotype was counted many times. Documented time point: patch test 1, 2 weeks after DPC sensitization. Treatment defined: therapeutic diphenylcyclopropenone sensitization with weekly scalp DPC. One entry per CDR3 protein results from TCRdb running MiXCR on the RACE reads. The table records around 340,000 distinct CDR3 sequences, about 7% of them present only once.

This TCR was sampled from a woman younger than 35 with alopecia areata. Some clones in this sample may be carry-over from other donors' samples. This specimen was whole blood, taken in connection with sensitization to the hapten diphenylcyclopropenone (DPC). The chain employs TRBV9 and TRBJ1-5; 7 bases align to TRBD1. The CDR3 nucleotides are TGTGCCAGCAGCGAGGCAGGGGGAGATCAGCCCCAGCATTTT. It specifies CASSEAGGDQPQHF.